This TCR beta chain was captured by sequencing in a study of T cell responses to AZD1222 COVID-19 vaccine. Study outcomes and limitations: Following two doses of AZD1222, Spike-specific TCR breadth and depth rose. Spike-wide coverage was observed for vaccine-associated CD4 TCRs, with dominant responses at 160-218 and 743-854.

Concerning this clone itself: What it binds is not known.

V gave up 3 bases and J gave up 2 bases, with 17 bases separating them. This CDR3 is built from 17 residues. The germline CDR1 and CDR2 sequences are MGHRA and YSYEKL. Repertoires were generated with immunoSEQ multiplex PCR, while TCRdb's copy carries only in-frame clones and drops some. The repertoire includes tens of thousands of clones, approximately 80% of them detected once, and around 5% sits in the top ten. The sample here was peripheral blood, taken on day 0 of AZD1222 vaccination. The receptor was isolated from an adult in good health. The chain recombines TRBV4-1 with TRBJ1-5, with D uncertain. In DNA, the CDR3 is TGCGCCAGCAGCCACGTCAGCCCGGCAATAGGCAATCAGCCCCAGCATTTT. Its translation is CASSHVSPAIGNQPQHF.